This T cell receptor (beta chain) was sequenced for a study of Graves' ophthalmopathy and Graves' hyperthyroidism (dated by TCRdb to the late 2010s). Turning to the overall study: Peripheral blood samples were taken at the time of initial diagnosis, before any treatment was given. To tell Graves' ophthalmopathy apart from Graves' hyperthyroidism, and to predict which patients would progress to ophthalmopathy, the study relied on TCR beta repertoire signatures. In total, some 130 blood samples were TCR-sequenced: some 40 ophthalmopathy, over 70 hyperthyroidism and some 17 hyperthyroidism-to-ophthalmopathy patients. A discovery set of about a hundred patients (43 ophthalmopathy, about 58 stable hyperthyroidism) was enrolled to explore V-J signatures distinguishing ophthalmopathy from hyperthyroidism. An independent validation cohort was composed of roughly 18 hyperthyroidism patients and around 16 patients who later progressed from hyperthyroidism to ophthalmopathy. In five or six hyperthyroidism patients, the T-cell repertoires found in thyroid tissue were compared with those found in blood. Following sampling, methimazole starting at 30 mg daily was administered to hyperthyroidism patients, and high-dose intravenous methylprednisolone was administered to ophthalmopathy patients. The approximately 90 discovery patients were randomly split 7:3 into training and test sets. The research as a whole found: In validation, the model predicted ophthalmopathy progression with about 71% sensitivity and around 72% specificity; 12 predicted patients were CT-confirmed with GO in a median of approximately six months. Sample size was not predetermined statistically, and investigators were not blinded to group allocation. In cross-validation, the 13-signature model distinguished ophthalmopathy from stable hyperthyroidism with about 88% sensitivity and 81% to 83% specificity, and in the test set the corresponding values were approximately 80% and 68%. Most of the expanded thyroid clonotypes with a frequency above 0.001 were also detected in blood, and it was suggested that the thyroid immune response may be reflected by blood repertoires.

At the junction V is shortened by 2 bases and J by 3 bases, with 4 bases in between. Based on the germline V gene, the CDR1 and CDR2 sequences are MDHEN and SYDVKM. The CDR3 starts with the cysteine, ends with the phenylalanine, and has 12 residues. The retained sequence is limited to the CDR3, 36 bases, with the frame set at the first base. Worth noting for this clonotype: The antigen it recognizes is unknown. Per-nucleotide qualities are absent, and no much larger clonotype sits a single base away.

The ophthalmopathy patients had moderately to severely active disease, with a Clinical Activity Score of 3 or higher, a NOSPECS grade of 4 or higher, and a disease duration of less than 3 months. Patients were excluded if they had other autoimmune diseases, uncontrolled infections, pregnancy or lactation. Diagnosis relied on clinical symptoms, serum thyroxine, TRAb, thyroid ultrasound and orbital computed tomography. Ficoll-Paque density gradient centrifugation was used to isolate PBMCs from approximately 11 ml of fresh peripheral blood. Trizol reagent was used to extract the total RNA, and its quality was then checked on an Agilent 2100 Bioanalyzer. For repertoire sequencing, the TCR beta CDR3 regions were amplified from RNA transcripts. The first round of RT-PCR was done with HTBI primers and the Qiagen OneStep RT-PCR kit, and was followed by a second round of multiplex PCR, then size selection and purification. Sequencing of the libraries was carried out on an Illumina HiSeq2000 in paired-end mode with 100 bp reads. Per the source publication's procedure: SOAPnuke was used for read processing, and reads with adapters, uncalled bases, a mean Phred below 15, or no exact constant-primer or identifier match were discarded. COPE v1.2.5 was used to merge high-quality paired reads. Clonotypes were defined as unique nucleotide sequences and were aligned to IMGT TRB V, D and J references using MiTCR v1.1. The analysis was limited to V-J combinations with a frequency above 0.0001, which together covered 99.2% of repertoires. A TCR clonal expansion and chaos score per V-J combination was defined as the ratio of F50 clonal expansion to chaos observed in the TCRdist matrix. Features were reduced by Welch's t-statistics and random forest to roughly 14 V-J combinations, which fed a naive Bayes classifier. Thyroid-blood repertoire similarity was quantified with the Morisita-Horn index. The public reads were reprocessed in TCRdb via fastp at Q25 and MiXCR, keeping in-frame beta chains. Each CDR3 protein appears once, grouped with its most common genes and DNA. These V and J calls originate from TCRdb's pipeline instead of the authors' own analysis. The table for this sample lists about 160,000 distinct CDR3 sequences; 39% of them were counted only once. 8% to 10% of the sample is in the top ten clones.

The chain links TRBV28 with TRBJ1-1, with no confident D gene call. The sequence derives from a man under 40 with Graves' ophthalmopathy. Donor details come from another sample of the same person, matched by shared clones. The sample was peripheral blood. The CDR3 region: CASSLRDTEAFF. The DNA sequence is TGTGCCAGCAGTTTAAGGGACACTGAAGCTTTCTTT.